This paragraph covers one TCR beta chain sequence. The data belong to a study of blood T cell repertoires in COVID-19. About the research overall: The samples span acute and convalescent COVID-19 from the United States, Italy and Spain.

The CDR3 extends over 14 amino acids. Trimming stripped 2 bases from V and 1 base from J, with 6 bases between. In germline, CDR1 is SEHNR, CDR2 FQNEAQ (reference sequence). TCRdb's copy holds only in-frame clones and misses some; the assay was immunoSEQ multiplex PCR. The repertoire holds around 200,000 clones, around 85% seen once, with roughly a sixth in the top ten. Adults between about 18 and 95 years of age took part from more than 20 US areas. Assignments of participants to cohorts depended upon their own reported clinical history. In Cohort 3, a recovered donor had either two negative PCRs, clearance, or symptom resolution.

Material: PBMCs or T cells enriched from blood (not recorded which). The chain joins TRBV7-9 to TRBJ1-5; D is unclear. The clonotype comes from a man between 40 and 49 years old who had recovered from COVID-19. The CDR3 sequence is CASSLSVSNQPQHF. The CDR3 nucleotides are TGTGCCAGCAGCTTAAGCGTCAGCAATCAGCCCCAGCATTTT.